This TCR beta chain came from a study of blood T cell repertoires in COVID-19. The CDR3 length is 12 residues. Germline assignment: CDR1 SNHLY and CDR2 FYNNEI. V dropped 7 bases and J dropped 5 bases, with 11 bases sitting between them. In the authors' methods: Researchers report that nucleated cell counts were estimated from reference gene primer amplification. Clones were sequenced by immunoSEQ multiplex PCR, and TCRdb holds only the in-frame ones, with some missing. V and J calls and clone size are given by that table; D and trimming were obtained from the DNA. The table includes some 140,000 clones, about 76% detected once.

The sequenced sample was peripheral blood. This sequence was found in a man older than 75 with acute or convalescent COVID-19. The chain joins TRBV2 to TRBJ1-1, with D unclear. The CDR3 nucleotides read TGTGCCAGCAAACGGAGGGAAACTGAAGCTTTCTTT. Its translation is CASKRRETEAFF. The full variable domain, in which reference TRBV2 and TRBJ1-1 provide the parts outside the CDR3, is EPEVTQTPSHQVTQMGQEVILRCVPISNHLYFYWYRQILGQKVEFLVSFYNNEISEKSEIFDDQFSVERPDGSNFTLKIRSTKLEDSAMYFCASKRRETEAFFGQGTRLTVV.